This TCR beta chain was documented in a study of blood T cell repertoires in COVID-19. Whole-study context: Sites across the United States, Italy and Spain contributed samples from acute and convalescent COVID-19. In each case, the material was cDNA or gDNA derived from T cells, B-cell-depleted T cells, or PBMCs.

The V gene lost 6 bases and the J gene lost 0 bases, with 9 bases spanning the gap. The CDR3 has 14 residues. In germline, CDR1 is SNHLY, CDR2 FYNNEI. As originally analysed: The assay estimated nucleated cells by amplifying reference gene primers. Sequencing used immunoSEQ multiplex PCR; TCRdb keeps in-frame clones, though not all of them. V, J and clone size reflect that table, while D and trimming were determined from the DNA. The sample contains under 300,000 clones, around 85% of which appear only once. The sequenced material came from peripheral blood. This clonotype was sampled from a woman aged 70-85 years with acute or convalescent COVID-19. The chain uses TRBV2 and TRBJ1-5; D uncertain. CDR3 sequence (DNA): TGTGCCAGCAGGGCAGAAATTAGCAATCAGCCCCAGCATTTT. This translates into CASRAEISNQPQHF.